Sequencing of this TCR beta chain was carried out in a study of control samples from healthy donors and cancer patients. Only in-frame clones appear in the TCRdb table, and some are missing; sequencing was by immunoSEQ multiplex PCR. The sample lists around 130,000 clones; 89% were seen once. V lost 4 bases and J lost 2, with 9 bases in between. The CDR3 has 13 amino acids. CDR1 and CDR2 from the germline V gene are SGHRS and YFSETQ. This clone was observed a handful of times. This TCR was recovered from a man aged 45 to 65 with head and neck cancer. This chain uses TRBV5-1 with TRBJ2-5, with D possibly matching TRBD1 (5 bases). Sample: PBMCs. The CDR3 is CASSGAVQETQYF. In DNA form, the CDR3 reads TGCGCCAGCAGCGGGGCAGTTCAAGAGACCCAGTACTTC.